These T cell receptor beta chains were read from a single sample in a study of shared clonotypes between healthy human individuals. Only in-frame clones appear in the TCRdb table, and some are missing; sequencing was by immunoSEQ multiplex PCR. The sample has millions of clones, 90% to 95% seen once. The specimen sequenced was naive CD4+ T cells sorted from blood. The receptors shown here come from a man aged 18 to 29 in good health. Both conserved end residues are part of each CDR3. The order of the fields is V gene, J gene, CDR3 protein.

V gene: TRBV5-6
J gene: TRBJ2-5
CDR3 protein: CASSLGHLAMRGETQYF

V gene: TRBV5-1
J gene: TRBJ2-7
CDR3 protein: CASGPQGNSYEQYF

V gene: TRBV6-1
J gene: TRBJ1-4
CDR3 protein: CASSPRDTTNEKLFF

V gene: TRBV28
J gene: TRBJ1-2
CDR3 protein: CASNRKDPFVSDEEGYTF

V gene: TRBV7-7
J gene: TRBJ2-5
CDR3 protein: CASSFIGDPVETQYF

V gene: TRBV25-1
J gene: TRBJ1-1
CDR3 protein: CASSELMWDTEAFF

V gene: TRBV7-6
J gene: TRBJ2-1
CDR3 protein: CASSPDGGGRGEQFF

V gene: TRBV30
J gene: TRBJ1-6
CDR3 protein: CAWSVAEYNSPLHF

V gene: TRBV30
J gene: TRBJ2-3
CDR3 protein: CAWSAGGDTQYF

V gene: TRBV9
J gene: TRBJ1-3
CDR3 protein: CASSVNDWSGNTIYF

V gene: TRBV29-1
J gene: TRBJ2-5
CDR3 protein: CSVVYFGTGVRETQYF

V gene: TRBV11-2
J gene: TRBJ2-7
CDR3 protein: CASSLPPGLVYYEQYF

V gene: TRBV28
J gene: TRBJ2-5
CDR3 protein: CASSTPTGGETQYF

V gene: TRBV21-1
J gene: TRBJ2-5
CDR3 protein: CASSKGGETSGWSGETQYF

V gene: TRBV19
J gene: TRBJ1-4
CDR3 protein: CASTSTDVHEKLFF

V gene: TRBV7-2
J gene: TRBJ2-7
CDR3 protein: CASSLIAGGAYEQYF

V gene: TRBV5-4
J gene: TRBJ2-5
CDR3 protein: CASSLLSGETQYF

V gene: TRBV6-5
J gene: TRBJ2-1
CDR3 protein: CASSSGRAGSDEQFF

V gene: TRBV30
J gene: TRBJ1-1
CDR3 protein: CAWSMGLIAFF

V gene: TRBV28
J gene: TRBJ2-7
CDR3 protein: CASRRTGIYEQYF

V gene: TRBV10-3
J gene: TRBJ2-2
CDR3 protein: CAIRTGRTNTGELFF

V gene: TRBV21-1
J gene: TRBJ1-2
CDR3 protein: CASSKGRATGEANYGYTF

V gene: TRBV28
J gene: TRBJ1-5
CDR3 protein: CASTMAGTPGPQHF